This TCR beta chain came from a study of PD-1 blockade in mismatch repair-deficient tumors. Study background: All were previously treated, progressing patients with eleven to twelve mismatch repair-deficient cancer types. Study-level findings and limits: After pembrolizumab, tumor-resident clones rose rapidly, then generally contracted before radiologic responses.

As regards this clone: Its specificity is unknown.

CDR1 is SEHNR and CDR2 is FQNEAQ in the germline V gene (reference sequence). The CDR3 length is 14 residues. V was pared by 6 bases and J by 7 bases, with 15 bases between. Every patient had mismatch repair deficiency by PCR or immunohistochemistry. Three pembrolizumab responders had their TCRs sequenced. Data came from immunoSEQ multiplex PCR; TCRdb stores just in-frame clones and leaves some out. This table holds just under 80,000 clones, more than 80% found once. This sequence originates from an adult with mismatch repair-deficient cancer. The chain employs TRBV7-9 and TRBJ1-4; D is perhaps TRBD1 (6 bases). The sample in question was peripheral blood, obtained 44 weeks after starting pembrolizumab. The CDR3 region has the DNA TGTGCCAGCAGTGTGGGGGGGCTTGGTGAAAAACTGTTTTTT. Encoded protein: CASSVGGLGEKLFF.